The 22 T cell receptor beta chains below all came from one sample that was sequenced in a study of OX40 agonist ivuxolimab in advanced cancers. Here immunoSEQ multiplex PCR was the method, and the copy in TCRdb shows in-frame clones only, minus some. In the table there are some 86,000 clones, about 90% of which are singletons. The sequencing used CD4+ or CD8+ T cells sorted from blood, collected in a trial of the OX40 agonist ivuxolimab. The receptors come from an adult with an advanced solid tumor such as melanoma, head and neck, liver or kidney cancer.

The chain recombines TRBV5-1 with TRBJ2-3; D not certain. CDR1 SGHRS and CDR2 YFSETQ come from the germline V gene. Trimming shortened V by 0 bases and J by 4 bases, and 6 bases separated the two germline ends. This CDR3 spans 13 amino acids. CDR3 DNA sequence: TGCGCCAGCAGCTTGGCCGCCGCAGATACGCAGTATTTT. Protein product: CASSLAAADTQYF.

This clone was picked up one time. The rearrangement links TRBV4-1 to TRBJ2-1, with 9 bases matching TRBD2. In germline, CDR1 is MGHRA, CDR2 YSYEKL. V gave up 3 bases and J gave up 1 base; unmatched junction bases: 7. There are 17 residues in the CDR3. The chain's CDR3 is CASSHAGGAGSYNEQFF. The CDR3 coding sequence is TGCGCCAGCAGCCACGCGGGGGGGGCCGGGTCCTACAATGAGCAGTTCTTC.

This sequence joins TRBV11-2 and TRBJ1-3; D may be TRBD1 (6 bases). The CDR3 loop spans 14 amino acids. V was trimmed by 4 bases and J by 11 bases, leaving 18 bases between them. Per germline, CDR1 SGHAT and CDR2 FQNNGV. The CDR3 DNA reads TGTGCCAGCAGCTCCCGGGACACGGTGGAAGCCATATATTTT. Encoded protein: CASSSRDTVEAIYF.

The CDR3 coding sequence is TGTGCCACCAGCAGAGGAGAGGAGGAGACCCAGTACTTC. Translation: CATSRGEEETQYF. The chain carries TRBV15 and TRBJ2-5; D unresolved. CDR1 and CDR2 (germline): LNHNV, YYDKDF (reference sequence). The CDR3 is made up of 13 amino acids. V lost 1 base, J lost 5 bases, and 8 bases lay in between.

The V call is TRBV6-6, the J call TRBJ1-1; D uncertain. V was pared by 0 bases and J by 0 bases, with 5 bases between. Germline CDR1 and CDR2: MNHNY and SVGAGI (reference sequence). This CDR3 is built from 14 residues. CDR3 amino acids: CASSYSLMNTEAFF. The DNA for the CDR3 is TGTGCCAGCAGTTACTCCTTGATGAACACTGAAGCTTTCTTT.

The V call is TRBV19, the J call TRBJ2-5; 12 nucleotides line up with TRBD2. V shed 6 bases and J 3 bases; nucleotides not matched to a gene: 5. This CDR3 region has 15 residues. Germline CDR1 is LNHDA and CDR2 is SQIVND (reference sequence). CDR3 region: CASSFGLAGKETQYF. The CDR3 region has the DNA TGTGCCAGTAGCTTCGGACTAGCGGGGAAAGAGACCCAGTACTTC.

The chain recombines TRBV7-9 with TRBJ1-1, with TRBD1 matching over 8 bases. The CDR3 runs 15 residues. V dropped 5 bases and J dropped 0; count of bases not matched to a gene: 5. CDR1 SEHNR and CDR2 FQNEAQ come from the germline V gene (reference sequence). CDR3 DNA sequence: TGTGCCAGCAGCCGCGGACAGGGTTTGAACACTGAAGCTTTCTTT. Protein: CASSRGQGLNTEAFF.

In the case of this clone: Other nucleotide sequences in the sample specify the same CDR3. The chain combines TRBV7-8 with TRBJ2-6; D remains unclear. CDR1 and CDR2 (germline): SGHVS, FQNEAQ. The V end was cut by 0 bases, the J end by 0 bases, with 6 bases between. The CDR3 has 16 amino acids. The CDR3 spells CASSLADSSGANVLTF. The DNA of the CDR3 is TGTGCCAGCAGCTTAGCAGACTCCTCTGGGGCCAACGTCCTGACTTTC.

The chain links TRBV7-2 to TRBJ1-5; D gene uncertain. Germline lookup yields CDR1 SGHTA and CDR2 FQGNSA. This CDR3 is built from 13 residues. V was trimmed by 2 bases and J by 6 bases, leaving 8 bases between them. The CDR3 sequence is CASSLTASQPQHF. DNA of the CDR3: TGTGCCAGCAGCTTAACGGCCAGTCAGCCCCAGCATTTT.

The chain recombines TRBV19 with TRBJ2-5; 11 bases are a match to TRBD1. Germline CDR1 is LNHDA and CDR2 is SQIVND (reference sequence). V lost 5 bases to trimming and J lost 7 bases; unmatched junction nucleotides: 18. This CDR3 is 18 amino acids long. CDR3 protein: CASSYDGTGGSRISTQYF. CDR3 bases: TGTGCCAGTAGTTATGACGGGACAGGGGGTTCAAGGATTTCGACCCAGTACTTC.

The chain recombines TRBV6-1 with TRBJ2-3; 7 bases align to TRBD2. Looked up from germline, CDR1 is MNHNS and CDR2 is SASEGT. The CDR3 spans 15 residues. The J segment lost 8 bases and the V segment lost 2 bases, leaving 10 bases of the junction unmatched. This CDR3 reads CASSEREGSLSTQYF. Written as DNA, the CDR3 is TGTGCCAGCAGTGAAAGGGAGGGCTCACTCAGTACGCAGTATTTT.

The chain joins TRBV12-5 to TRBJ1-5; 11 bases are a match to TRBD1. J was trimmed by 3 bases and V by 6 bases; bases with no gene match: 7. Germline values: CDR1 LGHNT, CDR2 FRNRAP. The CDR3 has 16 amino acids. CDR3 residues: CASGKGTGGFNQPQHF. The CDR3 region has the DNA TGTGCTAGTGGAAAGGGGACAGGGGGTTTCAATCAGCCCCAGCATTTT.

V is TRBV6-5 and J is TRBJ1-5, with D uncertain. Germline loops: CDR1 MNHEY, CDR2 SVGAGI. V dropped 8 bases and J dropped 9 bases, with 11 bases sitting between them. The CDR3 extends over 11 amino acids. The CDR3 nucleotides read TGTGCCAGCCCACGATGGGCGCCCCAGCATTTT. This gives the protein CASPRWAPQHF.

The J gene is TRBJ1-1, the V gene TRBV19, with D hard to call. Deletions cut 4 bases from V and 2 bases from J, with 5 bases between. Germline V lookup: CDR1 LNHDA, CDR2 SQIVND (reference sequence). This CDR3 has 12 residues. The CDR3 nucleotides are TGTGCCAGTAGTACTCCAAACACTGAAGCTTTCTTT. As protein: CASSTPNTEAFF.

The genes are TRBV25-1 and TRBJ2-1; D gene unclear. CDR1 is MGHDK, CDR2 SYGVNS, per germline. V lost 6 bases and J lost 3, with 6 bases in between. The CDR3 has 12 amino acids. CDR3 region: CASRVVYNEQFF. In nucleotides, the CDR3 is TGTGCCAGCAGGGTCGTCTACAATGAGCAGTTCTTC. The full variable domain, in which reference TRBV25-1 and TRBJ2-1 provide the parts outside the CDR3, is EADIYQTPRYLVIGTGKKITLECSQTMGHDKMYWYQQDPGMELHLIHYSYGVNSTEKGDLSSESTVSRIRTEHFPLTLESARPSHTSQYLCASRVVYNEQFFGPGTRLTVL.

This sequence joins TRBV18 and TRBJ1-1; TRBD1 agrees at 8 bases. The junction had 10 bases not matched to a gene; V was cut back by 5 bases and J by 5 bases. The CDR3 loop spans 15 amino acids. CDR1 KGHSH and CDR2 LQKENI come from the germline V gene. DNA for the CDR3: TGTGCCAGCTCATCAAATAACAGGGGGTATACTGAAGCTTTCTTT. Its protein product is CASSSNNRGYTEAFF.

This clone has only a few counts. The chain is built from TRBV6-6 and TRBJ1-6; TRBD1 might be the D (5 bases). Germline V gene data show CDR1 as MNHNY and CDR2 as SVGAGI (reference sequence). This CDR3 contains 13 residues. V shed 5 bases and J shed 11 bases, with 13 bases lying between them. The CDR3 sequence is CASSRDPRAPLHF. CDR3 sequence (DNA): TGTGCCAGCAGTCGGGACCCAAGGGCACCCCTCCACTTT.

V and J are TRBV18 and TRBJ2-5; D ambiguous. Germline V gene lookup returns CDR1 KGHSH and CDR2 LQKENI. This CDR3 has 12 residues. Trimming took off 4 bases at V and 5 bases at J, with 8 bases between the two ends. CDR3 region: CASSLGAETQYF. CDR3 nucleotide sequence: TGTGCCAGCTCACTCGGAGCGGAGACCCAGTACTTC.

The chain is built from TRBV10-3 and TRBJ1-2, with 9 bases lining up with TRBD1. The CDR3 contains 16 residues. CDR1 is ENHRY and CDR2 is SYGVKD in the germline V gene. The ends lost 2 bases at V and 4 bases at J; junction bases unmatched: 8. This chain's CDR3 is CAISEGDRALGYGYTF. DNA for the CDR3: TGTGCCATCAGTGAGGGGGACAGGGCCCTCGGCTATGGCTACACCTTC.

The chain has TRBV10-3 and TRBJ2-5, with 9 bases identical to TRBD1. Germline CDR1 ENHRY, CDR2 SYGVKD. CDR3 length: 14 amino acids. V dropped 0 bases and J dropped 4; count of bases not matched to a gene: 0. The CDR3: CAISESTGGETQYF. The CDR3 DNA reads TGTGCCATCAGTGAGTCGACAGGGGGAGAGACCCAGTACTTC.

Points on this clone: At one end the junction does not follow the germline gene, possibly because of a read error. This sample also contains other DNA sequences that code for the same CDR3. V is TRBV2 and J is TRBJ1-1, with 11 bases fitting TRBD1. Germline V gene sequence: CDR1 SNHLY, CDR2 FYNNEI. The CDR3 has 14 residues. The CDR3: CASSGQGANTEAFF. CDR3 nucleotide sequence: TGTGCCAGTAGTGGACAGGGGGCGAACACTGAAGCTTTCTTT.

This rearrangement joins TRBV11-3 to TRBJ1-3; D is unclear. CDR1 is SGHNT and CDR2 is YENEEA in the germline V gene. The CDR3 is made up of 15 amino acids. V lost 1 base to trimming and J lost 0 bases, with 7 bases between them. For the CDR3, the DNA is TGTGCCAGCAGCTTAGGCTTCGGCTCTGGAAACACCATATATTTT. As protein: CASSLGFGSGNTIYF.